This entry concerns a single T cell receptor beta chain. Its antigen is unknown. The germline gives CDR1 GTSNPN, CDR2 SVGIG (reference sequence). Trimming took off 4 bases at V and 2 bases at J, with 12 bases between the two ends. This CDR3 region has 15 residues. Stated time point: newly diagnosed, previously untreated cHL patient sample. Comparison came from newly diagnosed, untreated classical Hodgkin lymphoma PBMCs. Only in-frame clones appear in the TCRdb table, and some are missing; sequencing was by immunoSEQ multiplex PCR. Altogether tens of thousands of clones are present, nearly 95% being singletons, with the ten largest covering roughly 2.5%. This sample stems from a study of PD-1 blockade in classical Hodgkin lymphoma. General observations from the study: In newly diagnosed patients, baseline TCR diversity was reportedly below that of healthy donors. The causes of the repertoire differences, possibly disease activity or prior therapy, remain undefined.

This TCR was recovered from a human donor with classical Hodgkin lymphoma. The sequenced sample consisted of peripheral blood mononuclear cells (PBMCs). This rearrangement joins TRBV30 to TRBJ2-6, with D possibly being TRBD1 (5 bases). The CDR3 nucleotides are TGTGCCTGGACAGGGTTTACTCCTGGGGCCAACGTCCTGACTTTC. This encodes CAWTGFTPGANVLTF.